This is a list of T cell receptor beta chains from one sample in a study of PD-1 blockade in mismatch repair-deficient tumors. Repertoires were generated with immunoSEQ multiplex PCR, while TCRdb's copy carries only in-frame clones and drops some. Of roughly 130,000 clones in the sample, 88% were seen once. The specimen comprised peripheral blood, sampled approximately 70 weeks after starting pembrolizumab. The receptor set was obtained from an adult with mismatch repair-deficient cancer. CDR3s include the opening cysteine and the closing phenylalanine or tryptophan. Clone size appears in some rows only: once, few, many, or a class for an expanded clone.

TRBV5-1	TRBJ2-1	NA	CASSLTSGVYNEQFF
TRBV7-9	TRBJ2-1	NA	CASSVRTSGSNNEQFF
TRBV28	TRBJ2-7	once	CASRDRPYEQYF
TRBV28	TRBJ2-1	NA	CASSLTLAGVVEQFF
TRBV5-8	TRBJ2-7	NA	CASSLGTGFTYEQYF
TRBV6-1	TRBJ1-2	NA	CASSEVMRRDYGYTF
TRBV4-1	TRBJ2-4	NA	CASSQLTGEVKNIQYF
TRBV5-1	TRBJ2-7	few	CASSLAFPRTVRKGSSYEQYF
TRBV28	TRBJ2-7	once	CASSFFQLKRAGVGSSGKGYEQYF
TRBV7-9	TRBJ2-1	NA	CASSLSSYNEQFF
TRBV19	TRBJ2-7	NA	CASSIDLYGTYEQYF
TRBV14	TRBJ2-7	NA	CASSPGTGRYEQYF
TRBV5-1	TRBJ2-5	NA	CASSWTGGSGTQYF
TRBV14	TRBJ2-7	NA	CASSQGLRYEQYF
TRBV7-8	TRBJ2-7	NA	CASSYGAGTSYEQYF
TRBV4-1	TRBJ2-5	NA	CASSQVPGKTQYF
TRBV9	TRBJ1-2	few	CASSPRTGTRSGYTF
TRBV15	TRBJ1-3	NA	CATSREGFSGNTIYF
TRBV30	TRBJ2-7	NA	CAWNTGGDEQYF
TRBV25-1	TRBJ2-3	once	CASIGWAHTDTQYF
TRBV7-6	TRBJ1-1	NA	CASSLSRDAEAFF
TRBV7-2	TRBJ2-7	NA	CASSHDRFHYEQYF
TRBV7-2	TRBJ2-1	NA	CASSARLPQPYNEQFF
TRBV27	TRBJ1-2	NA	CASSLSVGGGPYLGGYTF
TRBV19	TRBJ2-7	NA	CASSAGTGPSYEQYF
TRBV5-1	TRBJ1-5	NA	CASSLWDRQIAHQPQHF
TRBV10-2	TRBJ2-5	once	CASSEGQQETQYF
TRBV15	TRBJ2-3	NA	CATSRTSRTSGSADTQYF
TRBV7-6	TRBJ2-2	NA	CASSPRTGNTGELFF
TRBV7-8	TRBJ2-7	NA	CASSGPGLGEQYF
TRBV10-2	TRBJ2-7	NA	CASSDRQSYEQYF
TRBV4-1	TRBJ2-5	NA	CASSQGLGARRETQYF
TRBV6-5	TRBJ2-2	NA	CASSYWQENTGELFF
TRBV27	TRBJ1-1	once	CASSLRTGGLGTEAFF
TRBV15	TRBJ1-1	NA	CATGAWTENTEAFF
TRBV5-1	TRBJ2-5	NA	CASSLVVSWETQYF
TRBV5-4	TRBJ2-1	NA	CASSSLAGGIHEQFF
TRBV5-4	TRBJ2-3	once	CASSPPGTGRDTQYF
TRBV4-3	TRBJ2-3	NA	CASSQRGTSGSSDTQYF
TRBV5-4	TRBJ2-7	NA	CASSQEDQDEQYF
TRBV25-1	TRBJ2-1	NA	CASSEGALQGDNEQFF
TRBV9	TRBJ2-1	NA	CASSLAGGTNEQFF
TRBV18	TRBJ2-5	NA	CASRLGSETQYF
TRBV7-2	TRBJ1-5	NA	CASSLTAAGGAGSNQPQHF
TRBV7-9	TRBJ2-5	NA	CASSLAGGLETQYF
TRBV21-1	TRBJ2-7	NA	CASSILDGTALSYEQYF
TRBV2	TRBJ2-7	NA	CASSGGDEQYF
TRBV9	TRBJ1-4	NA	CASSGSSQAAEKLFF
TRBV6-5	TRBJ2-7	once	CASSFRQGRHEQYF
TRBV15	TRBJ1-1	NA	CATSRDGGGRDTEAFF
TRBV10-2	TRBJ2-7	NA	CASSVTQGFYEQYF
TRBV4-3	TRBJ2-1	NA	CASSQEGLGYNEQFF
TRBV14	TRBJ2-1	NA	CASSLQVGEQFF
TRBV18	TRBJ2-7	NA	CASSPGVSVEQYF
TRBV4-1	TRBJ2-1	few	CASSQELAGVSYNEQFF
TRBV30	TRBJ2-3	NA	CAWSASWGTQYF
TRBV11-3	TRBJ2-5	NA	CASSSGLDETQYF